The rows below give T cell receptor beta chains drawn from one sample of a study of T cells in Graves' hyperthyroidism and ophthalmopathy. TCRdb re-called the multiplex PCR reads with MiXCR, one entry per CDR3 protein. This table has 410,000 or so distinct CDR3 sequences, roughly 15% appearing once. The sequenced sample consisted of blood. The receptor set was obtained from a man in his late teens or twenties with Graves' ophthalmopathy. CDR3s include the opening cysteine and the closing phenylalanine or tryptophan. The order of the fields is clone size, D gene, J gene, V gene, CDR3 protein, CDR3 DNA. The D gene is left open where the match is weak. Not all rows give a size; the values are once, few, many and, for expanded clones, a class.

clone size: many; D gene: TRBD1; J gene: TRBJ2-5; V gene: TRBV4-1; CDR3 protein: CASSQDLDRGTQETQYF; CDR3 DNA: TGCGCCAGCAGCCAAGACTTGGACAGGGGGACCCAAGAGACCCAGTACTTC
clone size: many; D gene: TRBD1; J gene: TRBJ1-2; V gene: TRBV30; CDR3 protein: CAWSTTGGIVGYTF; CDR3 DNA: TGTGCCTGGAGTACAACAGGGGGCATTGTTGGCTACACCTTC
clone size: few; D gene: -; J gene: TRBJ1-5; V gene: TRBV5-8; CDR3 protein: CASSIGSPNQPQHF; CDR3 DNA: TGTGCCAGCAGCATCGGAAGCCCCAATCAGCCCCAGCATTTT
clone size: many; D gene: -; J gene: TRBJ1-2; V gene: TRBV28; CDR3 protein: CASLSEGGGFDGYTF; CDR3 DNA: TGTGCCAGCCTCTCGGAGGGGGGGGGTTTTGATGGCTACACCTTC
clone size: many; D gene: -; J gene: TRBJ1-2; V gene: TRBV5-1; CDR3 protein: CASSWGTESLYGYTF; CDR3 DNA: TGCGCCAGCAGCTGGGGGACGGAAAGTCTCTATGGCTACACCTTC
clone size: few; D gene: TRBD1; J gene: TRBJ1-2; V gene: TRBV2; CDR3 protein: CASSELKGAGYGYTF; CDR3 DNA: TGTGCCAGCAGTGAACTAAAGGGGGCTGGCTATGGCTACACCTTC
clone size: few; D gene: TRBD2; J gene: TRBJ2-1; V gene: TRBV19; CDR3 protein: CASTLLAGGHNEQFF; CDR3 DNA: TGTGCCAGTACCCTTCTAGCGGGAGGGCACAATGAGCAGTTCTTC
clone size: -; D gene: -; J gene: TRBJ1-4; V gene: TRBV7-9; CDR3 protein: CASQTGTENEKLFF; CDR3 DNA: TGTGCCAGCCAGACGGGGACCGAGAATGAAAAACTGTTTTTT
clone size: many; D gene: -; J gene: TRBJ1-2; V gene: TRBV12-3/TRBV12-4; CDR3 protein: CASSRTFSGGGYTF; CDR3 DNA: TGTGCCAGCAGTCGTACTTTTTCAGGTGGCGGCTACACCTTC
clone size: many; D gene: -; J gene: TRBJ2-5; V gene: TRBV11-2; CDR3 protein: CASASRRETQYF; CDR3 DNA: TGTGCCAGCGCCTCCAGGAGAGAGACCCAGTACTTC
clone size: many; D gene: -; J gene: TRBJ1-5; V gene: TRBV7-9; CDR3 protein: CASSPERGSNQPQHF; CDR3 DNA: TGTGCCAGCAGCCCAGAAAGGGGTAGCAATCAGCCCCAGCATTTT
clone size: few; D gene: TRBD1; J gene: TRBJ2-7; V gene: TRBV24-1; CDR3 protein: CAIAGPGTGGNEQYF; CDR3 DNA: TGTGCCATCGCCGGGCCCGGGACAGGGGGCAACGAGCAGTACTTC
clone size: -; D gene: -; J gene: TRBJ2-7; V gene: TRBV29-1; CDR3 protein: CSVIISGSYEQYF; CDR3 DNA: TGCAGCGTAATAATTAGCGGCTCCTACGAGCAGTACTTC
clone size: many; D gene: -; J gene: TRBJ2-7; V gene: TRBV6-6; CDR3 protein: CASSYADPRFLVRVEQYF; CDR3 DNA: TGTGCCAGCAGTTACGCAGACCCCCGATTCCTTGTGAGGGTCGAGCAGTACTTC
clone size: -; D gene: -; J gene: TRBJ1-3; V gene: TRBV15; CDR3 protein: CATSRERNSGNTIYF; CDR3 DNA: TGTGCCACCAGCAGAGAGAGAAACTCTGGAAACACCATATATTTT
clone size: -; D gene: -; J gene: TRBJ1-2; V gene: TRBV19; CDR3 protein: CASRTVSGYTF; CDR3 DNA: TGTGCCAGTAGAACAGTAAGCGGCTACACCTTC
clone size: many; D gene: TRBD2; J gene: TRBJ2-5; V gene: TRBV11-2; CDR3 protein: CASSLGTSGGDLQETQYF; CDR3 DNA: TGTGCCAGCAGCTTAGGGACTAGCGGGGGGGATCTACAAGAGACCCAGTACTTC
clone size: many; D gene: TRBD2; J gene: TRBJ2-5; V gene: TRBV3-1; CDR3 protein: CASSRELAGGQETQYF; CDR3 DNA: TGTGCCAGCAGCCGCGAACTAGCGGGGGGCCAAGAGACCCAGTACTTC
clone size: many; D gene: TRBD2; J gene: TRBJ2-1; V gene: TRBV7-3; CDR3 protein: CASSYGLAGAPRYNEQFF; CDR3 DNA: TGTGCCAGCAGCTACGGACTAGCGGGAGCCCCGAGGTACAATGAGCAGTTCTTC
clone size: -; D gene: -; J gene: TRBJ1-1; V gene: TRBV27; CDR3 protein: CASSPSRAAEAFF; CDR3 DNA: TGTGCCAGCAGTCCCTCCAGGGCCGCTGAAGCTTTCTTT
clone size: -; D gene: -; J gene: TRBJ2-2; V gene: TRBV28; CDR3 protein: CASSLIVWNANTGELFF; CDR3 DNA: TGTGCCAGCAGTTTAATTGTCTGGAACGCGAACACCGGGGAGCTGTTTTTT
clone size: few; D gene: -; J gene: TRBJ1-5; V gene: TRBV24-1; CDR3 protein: CATSDQEGNRYQPQHF; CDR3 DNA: TGTGCCACCAGTGACCAGGAGGGGAATCGTTATCAGCCCCAGCATTTT
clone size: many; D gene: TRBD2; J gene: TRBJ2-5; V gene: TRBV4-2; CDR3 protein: CASSQATSGTQETQYF; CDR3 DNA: TGTGCCAGCAGCCAAGCGACTAGCGGGACCCAAGAGACCCAGTACTTC
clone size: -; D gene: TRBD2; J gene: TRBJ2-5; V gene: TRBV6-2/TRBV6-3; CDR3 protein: CASTYGAGGAQYF; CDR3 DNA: TGTGCCAGCACCTATGGAGCGGGAGGGGCCCAGTACTTC
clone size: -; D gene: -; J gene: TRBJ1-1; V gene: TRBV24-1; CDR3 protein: CARGWHRNTEAFF; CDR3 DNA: TGTGCCAGGGGGTGGCACAGAAACACTGAAGCTTTCTTT
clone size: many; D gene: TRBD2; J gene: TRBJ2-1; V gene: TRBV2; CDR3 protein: CASTPTSGGYNEQFF; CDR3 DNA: TGTGCCAGCACTCCGACTAGCGGGGGTTACAATGAGCAGTTCTTC
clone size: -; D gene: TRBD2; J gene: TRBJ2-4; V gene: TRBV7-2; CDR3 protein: CASSPPTSGKNIQYF; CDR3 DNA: TGTGCCAGCAGCCCGCCGACTAGCGGGAAGAACATTCAGTACTTC
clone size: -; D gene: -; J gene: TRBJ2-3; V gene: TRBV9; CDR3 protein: CASSVWASSDTQYF; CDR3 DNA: TGTGCCAGCAGCGTATGGGCTAGTTCAGATACGCAGTATTTT
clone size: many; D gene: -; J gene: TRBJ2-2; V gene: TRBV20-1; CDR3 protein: CSAREGGSAGELFF; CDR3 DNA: TGCAGTGCTAGAGAAGGGGGGAGCGCCGGGGAGCTGTTTTTT
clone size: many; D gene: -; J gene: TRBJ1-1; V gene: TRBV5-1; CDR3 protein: CASSYRGEVEAFF; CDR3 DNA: TGCGCCAGCAGCTACCGGGGGGAGGTTGAAGCTTTCTTT
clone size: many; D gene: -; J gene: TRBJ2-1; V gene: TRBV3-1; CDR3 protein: CASSRSSDRYNEQFF; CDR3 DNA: TGTGCCAGCAGCCGGTCCAGCGACCGTTACAATGAGCAGTTCTTC
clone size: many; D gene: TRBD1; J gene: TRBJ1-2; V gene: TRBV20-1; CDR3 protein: CSARDQGPGGYGYTF; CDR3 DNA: TGCAGTGCTAGAGATCAGGGGCCAGGGGGATATGGCTACACCTTC
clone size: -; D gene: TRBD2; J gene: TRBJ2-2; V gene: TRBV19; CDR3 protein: CASSSTGTRAGELFF; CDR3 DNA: TGTGCCAGTAGTTCCACCGGGACTAGAGCCGGGGAGCTGTTTTTT
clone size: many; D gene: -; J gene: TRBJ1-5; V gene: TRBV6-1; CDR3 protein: CASTPLTQGRIQPQHF; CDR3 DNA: TGTGCCAGCACCCCCCTCACGCAGGGGCGCATTCAGCCCCAGCATTTT
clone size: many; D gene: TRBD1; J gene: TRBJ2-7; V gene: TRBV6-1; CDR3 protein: CASRSTPGRDSQPYEQYF; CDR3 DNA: TGTGCCAGCAGATCGACTCCCGGCCGGGACAGCCAACCCTACGAGCAGTACTTC
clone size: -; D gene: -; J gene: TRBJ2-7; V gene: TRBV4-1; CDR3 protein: CASSQAQGYEQYF; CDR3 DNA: TGCGCCAGCAGCCAAGCACAGGGATACGAGCAGTACTTC
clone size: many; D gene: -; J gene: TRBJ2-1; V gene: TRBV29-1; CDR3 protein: CSVEGPSSYNEQFF; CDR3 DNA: TGCAGCGTTGAAGGGCCTAGCTCCTACAATGAGCAGTTCTTC
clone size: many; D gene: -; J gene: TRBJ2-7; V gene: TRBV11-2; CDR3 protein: CASSLARSVEQYF; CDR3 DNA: TGTGCCAGCAGCTTAGCTAGGTCTGTCGAGCAGTACTTC
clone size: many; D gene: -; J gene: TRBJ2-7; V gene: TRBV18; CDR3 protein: CASSPLEDNVYEQYF; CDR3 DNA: TGTGCCAGCTCACCACTGGAGGACAACGTCTACGAGCAGTACTTC
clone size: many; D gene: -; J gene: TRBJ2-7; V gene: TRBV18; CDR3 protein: CASSPPGTRAEQYF; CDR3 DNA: TGTGCCAGCTCACCACCAGGCACCAGGGCCGAGCAGTACTTC
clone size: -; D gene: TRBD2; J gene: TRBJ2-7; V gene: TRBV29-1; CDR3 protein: CSGRLAGTYEQYF; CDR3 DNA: TGCAGCGGCAGACTAGCGGGGACCTACGAGCAGTACTTC
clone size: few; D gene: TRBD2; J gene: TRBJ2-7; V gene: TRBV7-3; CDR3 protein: CASSPDSGSYEQYF; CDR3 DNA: TGTGCCAGCAGCCCAGATAGCGGGAGCTACGAGCAGTACTTC
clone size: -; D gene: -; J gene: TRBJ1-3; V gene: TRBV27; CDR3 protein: CASSSWTGNTIYF; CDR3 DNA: TGTGCCAGCAGTTCCTGGACTGGAAACACCATATATTTT
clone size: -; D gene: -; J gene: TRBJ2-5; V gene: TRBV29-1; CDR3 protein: CSAGQIQETQYF; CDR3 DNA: TGCAGCGCCGGACAGATCCAAGAGACCCAGTACTTC
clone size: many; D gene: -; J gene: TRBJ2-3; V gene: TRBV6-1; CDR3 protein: CASSSTATDTQYF; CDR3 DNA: TGTGCCAGCAGTTCGACAGCGACAGATACGCAGTATTTT
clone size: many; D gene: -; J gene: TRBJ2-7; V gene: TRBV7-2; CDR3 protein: CASSLVAGRNEQYF; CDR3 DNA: TGTGCCAGCAGCTTAGTTGCGGGAAGGAACGAGCAGTACTTC
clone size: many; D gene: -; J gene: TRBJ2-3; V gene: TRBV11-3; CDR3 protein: CASSLVAGRTDTQYF; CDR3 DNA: TGTGCCAGCAGCTTAGTTGCGGGGAGGACAGATACGCAGTATTTT
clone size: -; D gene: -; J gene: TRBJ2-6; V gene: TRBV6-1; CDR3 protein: CASSRTGPGANVLTF; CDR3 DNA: TGTGCCAGCAGCCGGACGGGGCCTGGGGCCAACGTCCTGACTTTC
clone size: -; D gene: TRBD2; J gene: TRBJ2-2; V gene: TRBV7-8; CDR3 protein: CASSLGMTSGGETGELFF; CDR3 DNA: TGTGCCAGCAGCTTAGGGATGACTAGCGGGGGAGAGACCGGGGAGCTGTTTTTT
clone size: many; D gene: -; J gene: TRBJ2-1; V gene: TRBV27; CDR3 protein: CASSRVPHNEQFF; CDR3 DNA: TGTGCCAGTTCCAGGGTTCCCCACAATGAGCAGTTCTTC
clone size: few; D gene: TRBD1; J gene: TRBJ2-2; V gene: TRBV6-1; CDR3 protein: CASTGTGSTGELFF; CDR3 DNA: TGTGCCAGCACCGGGACAGGGAGTACCGGGGAGCTGTTTTTT
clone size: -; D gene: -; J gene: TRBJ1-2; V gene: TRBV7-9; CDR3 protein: CASSITGVLASYGYTF; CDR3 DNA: TGTGCCAGCAGCATCACGGGGGTCCTCGCTAGCTATGGCTACACCTTC
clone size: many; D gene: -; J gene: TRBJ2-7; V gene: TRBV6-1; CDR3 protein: CASSADRAEQYF; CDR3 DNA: TGTGCCAGCAGTGCGGACAGAGCCGAGCAGTACTTC
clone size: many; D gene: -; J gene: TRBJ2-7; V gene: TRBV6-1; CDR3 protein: CASSYGLNPTYEQYF; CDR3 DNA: TGTGCCAGCAGCTATGGACTAAATCCAACCTACGAGCAGTACTTC